This T cell receptor beta chain was recovered during a study of tumor-infiltrating lymphocytes in primary liver carcinoma. At the level of the study: The patients had histopathologically diagnosed primary liver carcinoma, and their disease was treated by surgical resection. The patients, men and women alike, were aged 30 to 69 years.

Study-wide findings and caveats: The study found a significantly higher top-250-clone fraction in tumors than in blood (p = 0.039). The bulk unsorted samples meant that CD4+ and CD8+ repertoires went uncompared.

V lost 10 bases and J lost 4, with 14 bases in between. The CDR3 has 14 amino acids. Germline V CDR1 and CDR2: MNHNS, SASEGT. Researchers generated TCR beta cDNA from about 0.5 ug of total RNA, relying on a constant-region primer. It was through three nested multiplex PCR rounds of slightly modified ARM-PCR that TCR beta libraries arose. The first two PCR rounds, nine to ten cycles each, used TRBV1-TRBV30 forward primers and a C-beta reverse primer. One entry per CDR3 protein, called by TCRdb with MiXCR from the multiplex PCR reads. This sample has about 330,000 distinct CDR3 sequences, with around three fifths found just once. RNA isolated from unsorted whole blood supplied the blood RNA, with germline DNA also extracted. As to this clonotype: Its antigen is not identified.

This rearrangement joins TRBV6-1 to TRBJ1-6; D call uncertain. The TCR originated in a man aged 35 to 55 with primary liver carcinoma and hepatitis B virus infection. The sequenced sample was peripheral blood. The CDR3 spells CATGTMLYNSPLHF. CDR3 DNA: TGTGCCACCGGAACAATGTTGTATAATTCACCCCTCCACTTT.